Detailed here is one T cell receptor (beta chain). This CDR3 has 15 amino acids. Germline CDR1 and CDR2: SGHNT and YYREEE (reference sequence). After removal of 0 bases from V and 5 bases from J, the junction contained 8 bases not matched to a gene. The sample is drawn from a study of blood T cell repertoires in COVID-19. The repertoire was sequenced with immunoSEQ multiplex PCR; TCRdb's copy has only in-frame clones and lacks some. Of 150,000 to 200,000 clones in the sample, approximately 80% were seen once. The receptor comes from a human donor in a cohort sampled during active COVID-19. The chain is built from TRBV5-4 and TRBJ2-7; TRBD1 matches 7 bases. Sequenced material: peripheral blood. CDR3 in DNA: TGTGCCAGCAGCTTGGGACAGGGAATTCGCGACGAGCAGTACTTC. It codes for CASSLGQGIRDEQYF.